This is a list of T cell receptor beta chains from one sample in a study of T cell repertoires in cytomegalovirus infection. No antigen has been assigned to these receptors. Each CDR3 protein gets one entry after TCRdb re-called the reads with MiXCR. The table shows approximately 990,000 distinct CDR3 sequences, with 30% to 40% occurring only once. This specimen was cultured CD8+ T cells from PBMCs, taken from culture after CMV antigen stimulation. The source is a human donor in good health (CMV status not recorded). Some clones in this sample may be carry-over from other donors' samples. Each CDR3 is given with its conserved first and last residue. Fields, in order: V gene, D gene, J gene, CDR3 length, clone size, CDR3 DNA, CDR3 protein. The D gene is left open where the match is weak. The size field is filled for only some rows; it gives once, few, many or a size class.

V: TRBV6-5; D: -; J: TRBJ2-2; length: 14; size: many; DNA: TGTGCCAGCAGTTACTCAAAAGGCTCCGCCGAGCTGTTTTTT; CDR3: CASSYSKGSAELFF
V: TRBV29-1; D: -; J: TRBJ1-2; length: 11; size: -; DNA: TGCAGCGTTGAAGAGGGGACTGGCTACACCTTC; CDR3: CSVEEGTGYTF
V: TRBV20-1; D: -; J: TRBJ1-5; length: 14; size: -; DNA: TGCAGTGCTAGAGATTCGGGCTGGGCTCAGCCCCAGCATTTT; CDR3: CSARDSGWAQPQHF
V: TRBV7-8; D: TRBD1; J: TRBJ1-4; length: 20; size: -; DNA: TGTGCCAGCAGCTTAGTCACGTGGGCCGACAGGGACGGAACTAATGAAAAACTGTTTTTT; CDR3: CASSLVTWADRDGTNEKLFF
V: TRBV28; D: -; J: TRBJ2-4; length: 15; size: -; DNA: TGTGCCAGCAGTGGGTGGGAGAGGACCAAAAACATTCAGTACTTC; CDR3: CASSGWERTKNIQYF
V: TRBV12-3/TRBV12-4; D: -; J: TRBJ1-5; length: 15; size: few; DNA: TGTGCCAGCAGTTATGGGGCCGGGACCAATCAGCCCCAGCATTTT; CDR3: CASSYGAGTNQPQHF
V: TRBV7-2; D: TRBD1; J: TRBJ1-2; length: 15; size: many; DNA: TGTGCCAGCAGCTTAGGGCAGGGGGCAGGCTATGGCTACACCTTC; CDR3: CASSLGQGAGYGYTF
V: TRBV5-1; D: TRBD1; J: TRBJ2-5; length: 13; size: few; DNA: TGCGCTACGAATCCAGGGGGCGCAGAGACCCAGTACTTC; CDR3: CATNPGGAETQYF
V: TRBV12-3/TRBV12-4; D: -; J: TRBJ2-2; length: 16; size: -; DNA: TGTGCCAGCAACAAGCAGGGGATTAGGAGGAACGGGGAGCTGTTTTTT; CDR3: CASNKQGIRRNGELFF
V: TRBV27; D: -; J: TRBJ2-1; length: 13; size: few; DNA: TGTGCCAGCAGCCCCGACCCCCCTGGTGAGCAGTTCTTC; CDR3: CASSPDPPGEQFF
V: TRBV7-9; D: TRBD2; J: TRBJ2-1; length: 16; size: -; DNA: TGTGCCAGCAGCTTAGTGCGGGGGGGTAACTACAATGAGCAGTTCTTC; CDR3: CASSLVRGGNYNEQFF
V: TRBV27; D: TRBD2; J: TRBJ2-1; length: 15; size: -; DNA: TGTGCCAGCAGGACAGCGGGGGGCCCCCACAATGAGCAGTTCTTC; CDR3: CASRTAGGPHNEQFF
V: TRBV3-1; D: TRBD1; J: TRBJ2-2; length: 17; size: few; DNA: TGTGCCAGCAGCCCACACCGAACAGGGGGAGATGCCGGGGAGCTGTTTTTT; CDR3: CASSPHRTGGDAGELFF
V: TRBV27; D: -; J: TRBJ2-6; length: 16; size: few; DNA: TGTGCCAGCAGTCAGACGATACCCTCTGGGGCCAACGTCCTGACTTTC; CDR3: CASSQTIPSGANVLTF
V: TRBV6-6; D: TRBD1; J: TRBJ2-7; length: 16; size: few; DNA: TGTGCCAGCAAGGAGATAGAGGGGACAGGGGCATACGAGCAGTACTTC; CDR3: CASKEIEGTGAYEQYF
V: TRBV28; D: -; J: TRBJ2-2; length: 14; size: -; DNA: TGTGCCAGCAGGGAGGACGCGAACACCGGGGAGCTGTTTTTT; CDR3: CASREDANTGELFF
V: TRBV27; D: -; J: TRBJ1-1; length: 14; size: -; DNA: TGTGCCAGCAGTTTTCAGCGAGGGGACACTGAAGCTTTCTTT; CDR3: CASSFQRGDTEAFF
V: TRBV20-1; D: -; J: TRBJ2-1; length: 13; size: -; DNA: TGCAGTGCTGCCGGGCTAGGAAATCCGGAGCAGTTCTTC; CDR3: CSAAGLGNPEQFF
V: TRBV12-3/TRBV12-4; D: -; J: TRBJ1-5; length: 11; size: few; DNA: TGTGCCAGCAGTTCGGATCAGCCCCAGCATTTT; CDR3: CASSSDQPQHF
V: TRBV7-2; D: -; J: TRBJ2-1; length: 14; size: many; DNA: TGTGCCAGCAGCTTAGAAACTAGTTCCGCTGAGCAGTTCTTC; CDR3: CASSLETSSAEQFF
V: TRBV7-2; D: -; J: TRBJ1-5; length: 15; size: many; DNA: TGTGCCAGCAGGAGTCCGGGTCAGCGGGACCAGCCCCAGCATTTT; CDR3: CASRSPGQRDQPQHF
V: TRBV28; D: -; J: TRBJ2-5; length: 14; size: -; DNA: TGTGCCAGCAGTTCCCTGGCGGGTAGAGAGACCCAGTACTTC; CDR3: CASSSLAGRETQYF
V: TRBV5-1; D: TRBD1; J: TRBJ2-1; length: 16; size: -; DNA: TGCGCCAGCAGCACTCCGACAGGGGCTCTGGGAAATGAGCAGTTCTTC; CDR3: CASSTPTGALGNEQFF
V: TRBV24-1; D: TRBD1; J: TRBJ1-2; length: 13; size: -; DNA: TGTGCCACCAGTGATGGGACAGCCTATGGCTACACCTTC; CDR3: CATSDGTAYGYTF
V: TRBV7-6; D: -; J: TRBJ2-1; length: 17; size: many; DNA: TGTGCCAGCAGCTTAGAGAACTCATACTCCACCTACAATGAGCAGTTCTTC; CDR3: CASSLENSYSTYNEQFF
V: TRBV20-1; D: TRBD1; J: TRBJ1-2; length: 16; size: -; DNA: TGCAGTGCTAGAGAGACAGGGGCCATTATTCCATATGGCTACACCTTC; CDR3: CSARETGAIIPYGYTF
V: TRBV12-5; D: TRBD1; J: TRBJ2-4; length: 15; size: -; DNA: TGTGCTAGTGGTTCCTCGGCAGGGGGCATGTACATTCAGTACTTC; CDR3: CASGSSAGGMYIQYF
V: TRBV6-5; D: -; J: TRBJ2-3; length: 15; size: few; DNA: TGTGCCAGCAGCTTCTGGGCAGGGAACACAGATACGCAGTATTTT; CDR3: CASSFWAGNTDTQYF
V: TRBV27; D: -; J: TRBJ2-1; length: 14; size: few; DNA: TGTGCCAGCAGTCGCTCAGGGCGGTACAATGAGCAGTTCTTC; CDR3: CASSRSGRYNEQFF
V: TRBV15; D: -; J: TRBJ1-1; length: 12; size: few; DNA: TGTGCCACCAGCAGAGTGGACACTGAAGCTTTCTTT; CDR3: CATSRVDTEAFF
V: TRBV4-1; D: TRBD1; J: TRBJ2-1; length: 12; size: -; DNA: TGCGCCAGCACCCAGGGGGCAAGTGAGCAGTTCTTC; CDR3: CASTQGASEQFF
V: TRBV7-4; D: TRBD1; J: TRBJ2-3; length: 15; size: few; DNA: TGTGCCAGCAGCTTAAAGGGGGCGAGCACAGATACGCAGTATTTT; CDR3: CASSLKGASTDTQYF
V: TRBV7-4; D: -; J: TRBJ1-2; length: 14; size: few; DNA: TGTGCCAGCAGCTTAGATCAAGCTAACTATGGCTACACCTTC; CDR3: CASSLDQANYGYTF
V: TRBV11-3; D: -; J: TRBJ2-1; length: 12; size: few; DNA: TGTGCCAGCAGTAATGGGGATAATGAGCAGTTCTTC; CDR3: CASSNGDNEQFF
V: TRBV6-8; D: -; J: TRBJ2-5; length: 15; size: -; DNA: TGTGCCAGCACCGCTGGGCGGATCGGCCAAGAGACCCAGTACTTC; CDR3: CASTAGRIGQETQYF
V: TRBV4-1; D: -; J: TRBJ2-7; length: 15; size: few; DNA: TGCGCCAGCAGCCAAGTGACACAGGGTGCCAACGAGCAGTACTTC; CDR3: CASSQVTQGANEQYF
V: TRBV4-1; D: -; J: TRBJ2-7; length: 14; size: -; DNA: TGCGCCAGCAGCCAAGTCTCGTCCGACTACGAGCAGTACTTC; CDR3: CASSQVSSDYEQYF
V: TRBV29-1; D: -; J: TRBJ1-2; length: 14; size: -; DNA: TGCAGCGTTAGTCCCACAGGACAAAACTATGGCTACACCTTC; CDR3: CSVSPTGQNYGYTF
V: TRBV15; D: TRBD1; J: TRBJ1-5; length: 15; size: -; DNA: TGTGCCACCAGCACGTCAGGGGGCAGCAATCAGCCCCAGCATTTT; CDR3: CATSTSGGSNQPQHF
V: TRBV7-9; D: TRBD1; J: TRBJ2-7; length: 16; size: few; DNA: TGTGCCAGCAGCCCTCCCTCGTGGCAGGGGGCTAACGAGCAGTACTTC; CDR3: CASSPPSWQGANEQYF